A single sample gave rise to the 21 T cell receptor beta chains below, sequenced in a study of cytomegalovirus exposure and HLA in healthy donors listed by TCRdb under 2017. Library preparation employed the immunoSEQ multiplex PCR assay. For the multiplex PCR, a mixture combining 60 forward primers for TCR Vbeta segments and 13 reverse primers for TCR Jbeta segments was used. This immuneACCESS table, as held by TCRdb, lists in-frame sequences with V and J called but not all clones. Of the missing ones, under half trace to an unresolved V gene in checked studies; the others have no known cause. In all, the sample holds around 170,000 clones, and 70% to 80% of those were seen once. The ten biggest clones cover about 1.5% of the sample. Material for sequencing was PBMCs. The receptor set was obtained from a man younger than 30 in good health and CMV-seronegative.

The CDR3, as DNA: TGTGCCTGGTCCGCGGGGCCCTACGAGCAGTACTTC. This codes for CAWSAGPYEQYF. J is TRBJ2-7 and V is TRBV30, with a possible D match to TRBD2 (6 bases). V lost 5 bases, J lost 2 bases, and 10 bases lay in between. This CDR3 region has 12 residues. The V gene's germline CDR1 is GTSNPN and CDR2 SVGIG (reference sequence).

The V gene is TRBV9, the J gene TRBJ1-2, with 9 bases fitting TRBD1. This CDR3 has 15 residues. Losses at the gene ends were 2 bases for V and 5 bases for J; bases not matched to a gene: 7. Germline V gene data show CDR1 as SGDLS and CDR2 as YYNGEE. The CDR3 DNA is TGTGCCAGCAGCGTTTCAGGGACAGGGAGTTATGGCTACACCTTC. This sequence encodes CASSVSGTGSYGYTF.

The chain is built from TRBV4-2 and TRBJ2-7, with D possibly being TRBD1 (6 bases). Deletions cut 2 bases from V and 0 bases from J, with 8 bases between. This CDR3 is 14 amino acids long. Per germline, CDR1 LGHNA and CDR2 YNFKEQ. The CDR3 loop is CASSQPDSSYEQYF. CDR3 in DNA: TGTGCCAGCAGCCAACCGGACAGCTCCTACGAGCAGTACTTC.

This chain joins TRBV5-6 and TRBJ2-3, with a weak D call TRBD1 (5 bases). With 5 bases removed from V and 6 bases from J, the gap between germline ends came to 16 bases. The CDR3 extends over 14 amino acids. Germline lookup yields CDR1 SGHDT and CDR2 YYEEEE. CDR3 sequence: CASSDRNSVDTQYF. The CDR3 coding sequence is TGTGCCAGCAGTGACAGAAACAGTGTGGATACGCAGTATTTT.

This CDR3 reads CASRSSYNEQFF. The CDR3 DNA is TGTGCCAGTAGGAGCTCCTACAATGAGCAGTTCTTC. V gene TRBV28 combines with J gene TRBJ2-1; D gene unclear. V lost 9 bases to trimming and J lost 0 bases, with 6 bases between them. CDR1 is MDHEN, CDR2 SYDVKM, per germline. This CDR3 spans 12 amino acids.

The CDR3: CASIEGAYNEQFF. The CDR3 nucleotides are TGTGCCAGCATCGAGGGGGCTTACAATGAGCAGTTCTTC. The chain combines TRBV7-9 with TRBJ2-1; 7 nucleotides align to TRBD1. Germline V gene lookup returns CDR1 SEHNR and CDR2 FQNEAQ (reference sequence). This CDR3 has 13 amino acids. Unmatched junction bases numbered 4, after V lost 7 bases and J lost 4 bases.

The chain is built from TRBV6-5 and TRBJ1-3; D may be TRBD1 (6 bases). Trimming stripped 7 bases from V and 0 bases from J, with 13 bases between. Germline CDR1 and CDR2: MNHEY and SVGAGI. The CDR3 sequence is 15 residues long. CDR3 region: CASTGEQNSGNTIYF. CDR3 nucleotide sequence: TGTGCCAGCACAGGGGAGCAAAACTCTGGAAACACCATATATTTT.

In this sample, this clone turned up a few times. The CDR3 sequence is CASSPGTRNEQYF. CDR3 nucleotide sequence: TGTGCCAGCAGTCCAGGGACTAGAAACGAGCAGTACTTC. This rearrangement joins TRBV27 to TRBJ2-7, with 8 nucleotides matching TRBD2. CDR3 length: 13 amino acids. Trimming removed 5 bases from V and 5 bases from J; junction bases left unmatched: 5. Germline V lookup: CDR1 MNHEY, CDR2 SMNVEV (reference sequence).

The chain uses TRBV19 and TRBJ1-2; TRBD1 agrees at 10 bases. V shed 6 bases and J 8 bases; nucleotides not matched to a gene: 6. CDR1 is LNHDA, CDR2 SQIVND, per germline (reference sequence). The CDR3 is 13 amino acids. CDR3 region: CASRLGTGDGYTF. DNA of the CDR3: TGTGCCAGTAGGCTCGGGACAGGGGACGGCTACACCTTC.

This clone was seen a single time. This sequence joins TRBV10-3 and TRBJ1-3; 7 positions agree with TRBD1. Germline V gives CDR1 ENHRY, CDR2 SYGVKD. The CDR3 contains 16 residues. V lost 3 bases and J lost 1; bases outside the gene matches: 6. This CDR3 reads CAISEQGLGSGNTIYF. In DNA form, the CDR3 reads TGTGCCATCAGTGAACAGGGGCTAGGGTCTGGAAACACCATATATTTT.

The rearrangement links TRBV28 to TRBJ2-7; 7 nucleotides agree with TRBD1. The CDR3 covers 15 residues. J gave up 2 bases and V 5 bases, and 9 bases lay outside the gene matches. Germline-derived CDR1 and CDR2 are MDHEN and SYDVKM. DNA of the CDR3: TGTGCCAGCAGTCCCAGGGACAGCAAAACCTACGAGCAGTACTTC. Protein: CASSPRDSKTYEQYF.

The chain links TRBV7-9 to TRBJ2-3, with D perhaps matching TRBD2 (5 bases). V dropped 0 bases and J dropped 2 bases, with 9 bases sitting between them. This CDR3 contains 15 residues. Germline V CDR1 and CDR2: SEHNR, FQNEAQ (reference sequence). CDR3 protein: CASSLADSATDTQYF. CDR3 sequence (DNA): TGTGCCAGCAGCTTAGCGGACTCGGCCACAGATACGCAGTATTTT.

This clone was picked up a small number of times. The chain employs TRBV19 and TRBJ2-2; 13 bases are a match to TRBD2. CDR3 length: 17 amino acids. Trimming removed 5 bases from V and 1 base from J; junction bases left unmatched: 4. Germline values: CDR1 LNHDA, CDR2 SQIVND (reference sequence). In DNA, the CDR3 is TGTGCCAGTAGTTCTTGGACTAGCGGGAGGAACACCGGGGAGCTGTTTTTT. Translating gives CASSSWTSGRNTGELFF.

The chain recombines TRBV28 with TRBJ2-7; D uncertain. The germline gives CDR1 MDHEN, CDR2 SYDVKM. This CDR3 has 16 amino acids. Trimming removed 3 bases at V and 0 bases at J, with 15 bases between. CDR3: CASSFLTTSNSYEQYF. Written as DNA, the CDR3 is TGTGCCAGCAGTTTTTTAACAACCTCAAACTCCTACGAGCAGTACTTC.

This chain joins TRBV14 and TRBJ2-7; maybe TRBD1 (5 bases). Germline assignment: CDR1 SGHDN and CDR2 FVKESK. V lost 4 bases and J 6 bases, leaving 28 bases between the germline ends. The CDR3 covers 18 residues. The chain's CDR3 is CASSRTVRWGLGPSEQYF. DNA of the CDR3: TGTGCCAGCAGCCGTACCGTCCGGTGGGGCCTGGGGCCAAGCGAGCAGTACTTC.

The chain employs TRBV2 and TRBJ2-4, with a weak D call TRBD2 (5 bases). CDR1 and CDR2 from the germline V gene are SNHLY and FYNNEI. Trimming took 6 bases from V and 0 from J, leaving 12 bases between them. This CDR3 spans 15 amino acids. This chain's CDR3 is CASRGWTVAKNIQYF. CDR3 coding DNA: TGTGCCAGCAGGGGATGGACTGTAGCCAAAAACATTCAGTACTTC.

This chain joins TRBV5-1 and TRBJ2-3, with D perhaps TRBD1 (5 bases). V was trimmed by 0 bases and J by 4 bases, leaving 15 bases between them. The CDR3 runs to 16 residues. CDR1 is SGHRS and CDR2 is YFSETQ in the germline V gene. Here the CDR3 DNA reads TGCGCCAGCAGCTTGGACGGGCCACAGGCGGCAGATACGCAGTATTTT. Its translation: CASSLDGPQAADTQYF. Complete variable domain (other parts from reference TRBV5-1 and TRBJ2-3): KAGVTQTPRYLIKTRGQQVTLSCSPISGHRSVSWYQQTPGQGLQFLFEYFSETQRNKGNFPGRFSGRQFSNSRSEMNVSTLELGDSALYLCASSLDGPQAADTQYFGPGTRLTVL.

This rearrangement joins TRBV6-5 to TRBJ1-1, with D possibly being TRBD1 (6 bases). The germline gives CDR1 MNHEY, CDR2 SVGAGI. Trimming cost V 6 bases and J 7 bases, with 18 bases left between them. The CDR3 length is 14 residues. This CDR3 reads CASRPGTPVVEAFF. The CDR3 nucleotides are TGTGCCAGCAGGCCCGGGACACCCGTTGTTGAAGCTTTCTTT.

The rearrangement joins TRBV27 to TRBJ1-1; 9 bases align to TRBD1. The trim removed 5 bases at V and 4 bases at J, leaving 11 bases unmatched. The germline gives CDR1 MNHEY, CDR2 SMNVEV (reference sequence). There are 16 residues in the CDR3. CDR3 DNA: TGTGCCAGCAGTGCTTACAGGGGGCAATTCCGCACTGAAGCTTTCTTT. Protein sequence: CASSAYRGQFRTEAFF.

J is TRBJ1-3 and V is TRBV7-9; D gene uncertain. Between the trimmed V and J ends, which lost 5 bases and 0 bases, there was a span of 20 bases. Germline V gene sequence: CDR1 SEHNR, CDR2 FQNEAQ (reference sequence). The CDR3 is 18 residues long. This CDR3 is CASSPERWQHLSGNTIYF. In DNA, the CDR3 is TGTGCCAGCAGCCCGGAGAGGTGGCAGCACCTCTCTGGAAACACCATATATTTT.

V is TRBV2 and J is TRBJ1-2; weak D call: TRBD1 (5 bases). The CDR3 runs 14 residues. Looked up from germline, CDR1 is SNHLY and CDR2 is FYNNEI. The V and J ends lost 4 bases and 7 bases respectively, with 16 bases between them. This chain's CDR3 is CASSGGGSYGGYTF. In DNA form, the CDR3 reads TGTGCCAGCAGTGGGGGGGGGTCCTATGGTGGCTACACCTTC. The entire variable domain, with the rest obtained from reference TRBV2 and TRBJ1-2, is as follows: EPEVTQTPSHQVTQMGQEVILRCVPISNHLYFYWYRQILGQKVEFLVSFYNNEISEKSEIFDDQFSVERPDGSNFTLKIRSTKLEDSAMYFCASSGGGSYGGYTFGSGTRLTVV.